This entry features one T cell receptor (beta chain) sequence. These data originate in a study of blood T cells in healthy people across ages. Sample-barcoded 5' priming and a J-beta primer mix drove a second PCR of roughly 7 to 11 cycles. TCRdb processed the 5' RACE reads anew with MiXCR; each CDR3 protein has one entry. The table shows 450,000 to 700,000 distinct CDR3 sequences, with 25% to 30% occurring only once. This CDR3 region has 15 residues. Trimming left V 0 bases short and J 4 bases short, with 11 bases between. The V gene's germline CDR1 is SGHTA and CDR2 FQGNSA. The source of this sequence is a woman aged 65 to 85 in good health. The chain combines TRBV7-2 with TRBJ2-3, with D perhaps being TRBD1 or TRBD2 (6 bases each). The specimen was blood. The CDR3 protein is CASSLAGGVSDTQYF. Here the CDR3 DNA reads TGTGCCAGCAGCTTAGCGGGGGGCGTGTCAGATACGCAGTATTTT.